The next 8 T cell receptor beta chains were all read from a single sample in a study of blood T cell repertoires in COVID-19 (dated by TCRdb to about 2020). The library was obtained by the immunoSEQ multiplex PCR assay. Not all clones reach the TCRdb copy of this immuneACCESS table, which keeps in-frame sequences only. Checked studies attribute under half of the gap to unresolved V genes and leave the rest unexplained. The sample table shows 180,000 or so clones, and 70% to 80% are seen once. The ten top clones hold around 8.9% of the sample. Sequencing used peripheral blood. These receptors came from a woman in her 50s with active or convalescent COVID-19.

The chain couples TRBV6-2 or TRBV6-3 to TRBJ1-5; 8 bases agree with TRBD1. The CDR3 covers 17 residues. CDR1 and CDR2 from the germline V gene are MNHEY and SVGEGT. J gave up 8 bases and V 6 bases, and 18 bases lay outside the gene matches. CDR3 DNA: TGTGCCAGCAGCCCTCTTCCCCAGGACAGGGTGGTAAAGCCCCAGCATTTT. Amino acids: CASSPLPQDRVVKPQHF.

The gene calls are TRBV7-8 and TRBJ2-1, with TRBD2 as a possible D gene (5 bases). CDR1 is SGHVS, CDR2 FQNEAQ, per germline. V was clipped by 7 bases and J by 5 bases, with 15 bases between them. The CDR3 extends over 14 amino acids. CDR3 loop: CASTYNSEDNEQFF. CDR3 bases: TGTGCCAGCACATACAACTCGGAGGACAATGAGCAGTTCTTC.

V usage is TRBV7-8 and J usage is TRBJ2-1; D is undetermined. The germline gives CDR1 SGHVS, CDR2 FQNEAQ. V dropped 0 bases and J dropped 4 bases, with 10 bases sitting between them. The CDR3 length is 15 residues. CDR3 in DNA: TGTGCCAGCAGCTTAGCTGGCGGAGATTACAATGAGCAGTTCTTC. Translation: CASSLAGGDYNEQFF.

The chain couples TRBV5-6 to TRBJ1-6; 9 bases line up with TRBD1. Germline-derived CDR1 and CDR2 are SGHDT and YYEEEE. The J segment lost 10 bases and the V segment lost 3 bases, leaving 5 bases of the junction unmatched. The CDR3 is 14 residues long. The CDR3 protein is CASSWGQGGSPLHF. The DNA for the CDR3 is TGTGCCAGCAGCTGGGGACAGGGTGGCTCACCCCTCCACTTT.

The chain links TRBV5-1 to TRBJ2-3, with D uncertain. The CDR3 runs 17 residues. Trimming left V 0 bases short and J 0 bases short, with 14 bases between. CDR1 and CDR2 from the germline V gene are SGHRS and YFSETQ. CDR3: CASSLEPAVASTDTQYF. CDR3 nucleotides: TGCGCCAGCAGCTTGGAGCCGGCAGTAGCTAGCACAGATACGCAGTATTTT.

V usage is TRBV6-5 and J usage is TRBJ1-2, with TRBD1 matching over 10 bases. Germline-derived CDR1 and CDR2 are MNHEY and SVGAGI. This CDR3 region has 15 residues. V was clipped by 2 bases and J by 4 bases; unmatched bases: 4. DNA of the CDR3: TGTGCCAGCAGTTACCGGACAGGGGGAAGCTATGGCTACACCTTC. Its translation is CASSYRTGGSYGYTF.

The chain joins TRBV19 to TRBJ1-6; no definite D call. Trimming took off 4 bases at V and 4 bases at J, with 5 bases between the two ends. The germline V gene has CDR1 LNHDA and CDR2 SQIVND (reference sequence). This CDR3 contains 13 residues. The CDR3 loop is CASSTQYNSPLHF. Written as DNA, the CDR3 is TGTGCCAGTAGTACACAGTATAATTCACCCCTCCACTTT.

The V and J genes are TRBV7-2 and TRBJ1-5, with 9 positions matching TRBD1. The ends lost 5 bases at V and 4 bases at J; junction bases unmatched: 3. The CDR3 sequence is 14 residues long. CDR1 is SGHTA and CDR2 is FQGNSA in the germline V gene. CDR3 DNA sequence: TGTGCCAGCAGCGCGGACAGGGGAAATCAGCCCCAGCATTTT. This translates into CASSADRGNQPQHF.